These 8 T cell receptor beta chains came from one sample sequenced in a study of CD8+CD57+ T cells in acquired aplastic anemia. According to the study, genomic DNA was the template for TCR beta VDJ and CDR3 profiling. TCRdb itself ran the reads through MiXCR, one entry per CDR3 protein. This table holds some 170,000 distinct CDR3 sequences, less than 60% found once. An expansion of CD8+CD57+ cells by flow cytometry had been shown in patients chosen for sequencing. Sequenced material: sorted CD4+, CD8+, or CD8+CD57+ T cells (not recorded which) from PBMCs. These receptors were obtained from a human donor with aplastic anemia.

Note on this clonotype: This may stem from a read error, because a much larger clone lies one nucleotide away. The chain employs TRBV7-1 and TRBJ1-1; D may be TRBD1 (6 bases). TRBV7-1 is designated an ORF whose function remains uncertain. The V and J ends lost 2 bases and 0 bases respectively, with 7 bases between them. The CDR3 has 14 residues. Here the CDR3 DNA reads TGTGCCAGCAGCTCAACAGGGTTGAACACTGAAGCTTTCTTT. Translating it yields CASSSTGLNTEAFF.

With respect to this clonotype: One end of the junction fails to match germline, which may point to a read error. This chain joins TRBV6-2 or TRBV6-3 and TRBJ2-7; TRBD2 matches at 12 bases. The germline gives CDR1 MNHEY, CDR2 SVGEGT. The CDR3 runs to 18 residues. CDR3 protein: CASSNSRLAGEKDYEQYF. For the CDR3, the DNA is TGTGCCAGCAGTAACTCACGACTAGCGGGGGAAAAGGACTACGAGCAGTACTTC.

The genes are TRBV29-1 and TRBJ2-7; 7 positions agree with TRBD2. Trimming removed 2 bases from V and 3 bases from J; junction bases left unmatched: 4. CDR3 length: 13 residues. Per germline, CDR1 SQVTM and CDR2 ANQGSEA. The CDR3 region has the DNA TGCAGCGTTGAACTAGCGGTTAACTACGAGCAGTACTTC. Protein: CSVELAVNYEQYF.

This chain uses TRBV10-3 with TRBJ1-1, with D unresolved. The CDR3 totals 14 residues. Deletions cut 6 bases from V and 1 base from J, with 12 bases between. Germline V lookup: CDR1 ENHRY, CDR2 SYGVKD. Written as DNA, the CDR3 is TGTGCCATCAGCGCCAGCCGGGAGAACACTGAAGCTTTCTTT. Translating gives CAISASRENTEAFF.

Ten or more counts support this clonotype. The J gene is TRBJ2-7, the V gene TRBV5-4; D is tentatively TRBD1 or TRBD2 (5 bases each). Between the trimmed V and J ends, which lost 1 base and 2 bases, there was a span of 13 bases. The CDR3 spans 15 residues. Germline V lookup: CDR1 SGHNT, CDR2 YYREEE (reference sequence). The CDR3 DNA reads as TGTGCCAGCAGCTTGCCCGGGGACCGGGCCTACGAGCAGTACTTC. Protein sequence: CASSLPGDRAYEQYF.

This chain uses TRBV19 with TRBJ1-2; D gene unclear. There are 15 residues in the CDR3. The ends were cut back, 3 bases at V and 8 bases at J, with 19 bases in the middle. Germline CDR1 LNHDA, CDR2 SQIVND (reference sequence). Here the CDR3 DNA reads TGTGCCAGTAGTATGCCGGCACCAAATATCAGGGGCTACACCTTC. It is translated as CASSMPAPNIRGYTF.

The chain carries TRBV10-3 and TRBJ1-1, with 7 bases identical to TRBD1. The CDR3 sequence is 16 residues long. CDR1 and CDR2 (germline): ENHRY, SYGVKD. Trimming cost V 6 bases and J 0 bases; bases outside gene matches: 10. CDR3 sequence: CAISLTRQGMNTEAFF. The CDR3 DNA is TGTGCCATCAGCCTCACCAGACAGGGCATGAACACTGAAGCTTTCTTT.

The sample holds many counts of this clonotype. The chain has TRBV20-1 and TRBJ1-4, with a weak D call TRBD1 (5 bases). Trimming removed 8 bases from V and 7 bases from J, with 32 bases in between. This CDR3 comprises 18 residues. The germline gives CDR1 DFQATT, CDR2 SNEGSKA (reference sequence). CDR3 sequence (DNA): TGCAGTACGAGGCCCGCTATTCCTTCCGGGACGGCGGGTGAAAAACTGTTTTTT. Translating gives CSTRPAIPSGTAGEKLFF.